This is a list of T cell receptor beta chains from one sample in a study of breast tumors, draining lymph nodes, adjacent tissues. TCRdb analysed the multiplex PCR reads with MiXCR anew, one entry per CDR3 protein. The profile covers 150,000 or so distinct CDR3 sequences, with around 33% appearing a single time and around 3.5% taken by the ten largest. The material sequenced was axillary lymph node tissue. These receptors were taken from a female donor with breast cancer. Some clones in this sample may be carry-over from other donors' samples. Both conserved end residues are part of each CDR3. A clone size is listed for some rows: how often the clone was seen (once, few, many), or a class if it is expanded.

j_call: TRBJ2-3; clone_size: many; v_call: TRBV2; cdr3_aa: CASLGQGTLDTQYF
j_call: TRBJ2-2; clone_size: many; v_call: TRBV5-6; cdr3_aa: CASSENREGTGELFF
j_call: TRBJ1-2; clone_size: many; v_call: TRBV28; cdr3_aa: CASSLRPDSNYGYTF
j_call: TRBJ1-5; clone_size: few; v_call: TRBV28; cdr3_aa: CASSTRQGAGQPQHF
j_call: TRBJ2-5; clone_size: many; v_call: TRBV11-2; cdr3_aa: CASSLDIGPRSQYF
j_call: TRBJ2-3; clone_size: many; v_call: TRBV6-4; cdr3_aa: CASSEGETDTQYF
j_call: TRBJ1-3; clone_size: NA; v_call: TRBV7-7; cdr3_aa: CASSSPAIKGDSGNTIYF
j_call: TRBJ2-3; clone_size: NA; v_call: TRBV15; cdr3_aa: CATSSPGQQPTDTQYF
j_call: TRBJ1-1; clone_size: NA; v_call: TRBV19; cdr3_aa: CASSDPGGAVEAFF
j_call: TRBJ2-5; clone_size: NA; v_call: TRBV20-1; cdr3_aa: CSARVVWGGAQGAETQYF
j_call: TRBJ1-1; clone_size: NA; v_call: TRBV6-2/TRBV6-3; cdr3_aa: CASMRGANTEAFF
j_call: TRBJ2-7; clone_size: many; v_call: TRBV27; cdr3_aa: CASSPDSASYEQYF
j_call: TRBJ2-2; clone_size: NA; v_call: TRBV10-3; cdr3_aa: CAISDAGGRNTGELFF
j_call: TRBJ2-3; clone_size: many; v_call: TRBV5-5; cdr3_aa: CASSLAIPGSTDTQYF
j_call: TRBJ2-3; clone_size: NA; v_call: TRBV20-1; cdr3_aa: CSARDRGRQYF
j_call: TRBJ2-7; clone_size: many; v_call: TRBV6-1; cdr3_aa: CASIRDNYEQYF
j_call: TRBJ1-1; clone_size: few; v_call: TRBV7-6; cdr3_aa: CASSGRGNTEAFF
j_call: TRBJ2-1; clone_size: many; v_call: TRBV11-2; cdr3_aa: CASSLGANEQFF
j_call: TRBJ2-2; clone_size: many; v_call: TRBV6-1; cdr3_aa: CASSEERGVVSGELFF
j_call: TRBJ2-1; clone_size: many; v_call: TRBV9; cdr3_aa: CASSLRTGAGNEQFF
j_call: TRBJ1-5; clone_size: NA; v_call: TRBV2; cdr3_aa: CASSFSLGWGNQPQHF
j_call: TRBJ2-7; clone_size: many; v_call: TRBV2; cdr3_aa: CASSDLLDRAYEQYF
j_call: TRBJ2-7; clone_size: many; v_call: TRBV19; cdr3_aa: CASSIRGERQGSYEQYF
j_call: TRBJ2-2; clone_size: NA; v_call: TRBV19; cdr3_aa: CATLPPQSPTGELFF
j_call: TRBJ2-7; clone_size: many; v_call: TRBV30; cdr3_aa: CAWSSGAGGVF
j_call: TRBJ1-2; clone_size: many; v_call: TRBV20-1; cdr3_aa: CSRGGGYTF
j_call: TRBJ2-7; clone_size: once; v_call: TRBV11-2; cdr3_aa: CASSLVFATTYEQYF
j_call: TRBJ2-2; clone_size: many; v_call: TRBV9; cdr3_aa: CASSANTGELFF
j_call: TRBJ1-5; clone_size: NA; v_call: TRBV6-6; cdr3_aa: CASSYRAGGGQPQHF
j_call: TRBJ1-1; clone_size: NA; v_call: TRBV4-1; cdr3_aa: CASSQVSGVNTEAFF
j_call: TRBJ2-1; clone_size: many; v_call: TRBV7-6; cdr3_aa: CASSLVSFGTYNEQFF
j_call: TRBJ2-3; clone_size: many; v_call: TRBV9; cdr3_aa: CASSVLARMDTQYF
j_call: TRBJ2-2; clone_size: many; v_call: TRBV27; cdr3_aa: CASSLFGVTGELFF
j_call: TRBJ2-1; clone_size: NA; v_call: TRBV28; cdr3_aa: CASSTGGPGEQFF
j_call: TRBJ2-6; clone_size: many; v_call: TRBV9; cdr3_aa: CASSPRRSTSGANVLTF
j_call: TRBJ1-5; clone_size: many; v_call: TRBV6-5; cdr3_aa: CASSYIRDQPQHF
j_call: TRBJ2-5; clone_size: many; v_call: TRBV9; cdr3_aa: CASSVGGTSGGETQYF
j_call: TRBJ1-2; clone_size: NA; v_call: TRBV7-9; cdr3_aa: CASAGGTNYGYTF
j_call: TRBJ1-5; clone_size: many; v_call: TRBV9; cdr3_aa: CASSQAGFQPQHF
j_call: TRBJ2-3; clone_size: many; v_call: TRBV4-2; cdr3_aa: CASSQDPQDTQYF
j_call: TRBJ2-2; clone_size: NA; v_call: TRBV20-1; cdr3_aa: CSARPPSGATAQRGTGELFF
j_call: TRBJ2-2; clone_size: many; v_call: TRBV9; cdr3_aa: CASSRHPGELFF
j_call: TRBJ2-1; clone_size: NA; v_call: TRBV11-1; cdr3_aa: CASSSDYNQQFF
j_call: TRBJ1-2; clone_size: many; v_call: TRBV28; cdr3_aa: CASSLRSGGYGYTF
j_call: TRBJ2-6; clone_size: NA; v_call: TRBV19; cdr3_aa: CASSRTSGTGGPGANVLTF
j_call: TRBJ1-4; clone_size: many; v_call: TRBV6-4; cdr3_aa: CASSDSKITGVSNEKLFF
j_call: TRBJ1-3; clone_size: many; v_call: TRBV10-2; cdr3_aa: CASSETGGVNTIYF
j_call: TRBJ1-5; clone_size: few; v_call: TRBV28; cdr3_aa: CASSLLGQPQHF
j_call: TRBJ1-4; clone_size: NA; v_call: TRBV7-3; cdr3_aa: CASSLTGQGTEKLFF
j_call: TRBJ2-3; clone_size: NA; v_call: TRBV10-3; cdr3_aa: CAISETQASTDTQYF